The 18 T cell receptor beta chains listed next were all sequenced from one sample in a study of regulatory T cells in long-lasting Graves disease. To make TCR beta libraries, researchers used iRepertoire HTBI primers and Arm-PCR of CDR3 regions. TCRdb called the multiplex PCR reads again in MiXCR, with one record for every CDR3 protein. The table has roughly 430,000 distinct CDR3 sequences, less than 20% seen once; the top ten hold about 10%. The time point was: newly diagnosed GD, antithyroid drugs for less than 3 months. Preparation of the TCR library used RNA extracted from PBMCs. A further study also used this sample, focusing on T cells in Graves' hyperthyroidism and ophthalmopathy.

Sequences were derived from peripheral blood mononuclear cells (PBMCs), sampled at new diagnosis, from a patient treated with antithyroid drugs. The receptor set was obtained from a woman in her 30s with Graves disease.

This clonotype was found many times. J is TRBJ2-1 and V is TRBV7-9; no definite D call. Trimming left V 6 bases short and J 7 bases short, with 22 bases between. The germline CDR1 and CDR2 sequences are SEHNR and FQNEAQ (reference sequence). The CDR3 loop spans 16 amino acids. The CDR3 reads CASSFGPIASGNEQFF. DNA of the CDR3: TGTGCCAGCAGTTTCGGGCCCATCGCCTCGGGTAATGAGCAGTTCTTC.

The chain has TRBV12-3 or TRBV12-4 and TRBJ2-2; D is uncertain. Trimming took 2 bases from V and 3 from J, leaving 7 bases between them. This CDR3 comprises 14 residues. The CDR3 region has the DNA TGTGCCAGCAGTTTAAGGGTCGACACCGGGGAGCTGTTTTTT. It translates to CASSLRVDTGELFF.

The sample holds a few counts of this clonotype. This chain joins TRBV6-1 and TRBJ2-7; D remains ambiguous. V was cut by 6 bases and J by 1 base, with 7 bases left in between. Germline CDR1 reads MNHNS; CDR2 reads SASEGT. The CDR3 is made up of 12 amino acids. CDR3 in amino acids: CASRSSSYEQYF. Here the CDR3 DNA reads TGTGCCAGCAGGAGCAGTTCCTACGAGCAGTACTTC.

The V gene is TRBV6-1, the J gene TRBJ1-5; TRBD1 might be the D (6 bases). Germline V gene data show CDR1 as MNHNS and CDR2 as SASEGT. Trimming stripped 6 bases from V and 4 bases from J, with 16 bases between. The CDR3 has 15 residues. The CDR3 DNA reads TGTGCCAGCAGGGATACCGGGACAAGAAATCAGCCCCAGCATTTT. Translation: CASRDTGTRNQPQHF.

This clonotype was detected only a few times. The chain uses TRBV30 and TRBJ1-2, with D maybe TRBD1 (5 bases). Germline V CDR1 and CDR2: GTSNPN, SVGIG (reference sequence). V lost 4 bases, J lost 7 bases, and 7 bases lay in between. The CDR3 has 10 residues. The CDR3 DNA reads as TGTGCCTGGAAAACAGGTGGCTACACCTTC. Translated, it gives CAWKTGGYTF.

This clonotype has ten or more counts. CDR3 sequence (DNA): TGTGCCAGCAGCTTTGGAGTAGCGACAACCTACGAGCAGTACTTC. Its translation: CASSFGVATTYEQYF. The chain employs TRBV5-4 and TRBJ2-7, with D possibly being TRBD2 (5 bases). Germline CDR1 is SGHNT and CDR2 is YYREEE (reference sequence). V dropped 2 bases and J dropped 2 bases, with 14 bases sitting between them. The CDR3 is 15 amino acids.

This clonotype has just a few counts. The chain employs TRBV5-4 and TRBJ1-3, with D perhaps matching TRBD1 (5 bases). Germline-derived CDR1 and CDR2 are SGHNT and YYREEE (reference sequence). This CDR3 is 13 amino acids long. The V and J ends lost 4 bases and 2 bases respectively, with 7 bases between them. The CDR3 nucleotides are TGTGCCAGCAGCCGGGACCCTGGAAACACCATATATTTT. Protein sequence: CASSRDPGNTIYF.

There are a few counts of this clonotype. V and J are TRBV19 and TRBJ1-1, with a weak D call TRBD1 (5 bases). The V end was cut by 3 bases, the J end by 6 bases, with 23 bases between. The germline V gene has CDR1 LNHDA and CDR2 SQIVND (reference sequence). The CDR3 consists of 17 residues. For the CDR3, the DNA is TGTGCCAGTAGTATCGGTGGTCCAGGCCACCGGGGGGCTGAAGCTTTCTTT. Encoded protein: CASSIGGPGHRGAEAFF.

This clonotype turned up a few times. The V and J genes are TRBV6-2 or TRBV6-3 and TRBJ2-7, with D possibly matching TRBD1 (5 bases). V was pared by 2 bases and J by 2 bases, with 10 bases between. The CDR3 sequence is 14 residues long. The germline CDR1 and CDR2 sequences are MNHEY and SVGEGT. In nucleotides, the CDR3 is TGTGCCAGCAGTTACGGACAATGGACCTACGAGCAGTACTTC. Translating gives CASSYGQWTYEQYF.

This clonotype was picked up many times. The genes are TRBV12-3 or TRBV12-4 and TRBJ2-3, with TRBD2 matching 9 bases. Losses at the gene ends were 3 bases for V and 3 bases for J; bases not matched to a gene: 10. CDR3 length: 17 residues. CDR3 DNA: TGTGCCAGCAGTTTGGCGATAGCGGGAGTCGGGACAGATACGCAGTATTTT. This codes for CASSLAIAGVGTDTQYF.

This clonotype was counted ten times or more. The chain is built from TRBV28 and TRBJ1-2; D not certain. The V gene's germline CDR1 is MDHEN and CDR2 SYDVKM. CDR3 size: 11 residues. Trimming stripped 10 bases from V and 4 bases from J, with 10 bases between. CDR3 DNA sequence: TGTGCCATCTCAACGATCTATGGCTACACCTTC. As protein: CAISTIYGYTF.

The chain links TRBV28 to TRBJ2-6, with no clear D. CDR3 length: 13 amino acids. The V gene's germline CDR1 is MDHEN and CDR2 SYDVKM. The V and J ends lost 11 bases and 0 bases respectively, with 8 bases between them. The CDR3 loop reads CAGLASGANVLTF. The CDR3 nucleotides are TGTGCCGGTCTTGCCTCTGGGGCCAACGTCCTGACTTTC.

In this sample, this clonotype turned up many times. J is TRBJ2-5 and V is TRBV14, with D tentatively TRBD1 or TRBD2 (5 bases each). The CDR3 is made up of 16 amino acids. V gave up 2 bases and J gave up 2 bases, with 15 bases separating them. Looked up from germline, CDR1 is SGHDN and CDR2 is FVKESK. In DNA form, the CDR3 reads TGTGCCAGCAGCCAATCCCTTAGACAGCGGCAAGAGACCCAGTACTTC. This translates into CASSQSLRQRQETQYF.

This clonotype came up many times. This chain connects TRBV11-2 to TRBJ2-3, with D perhaps matching TRBD2 (5 bases). The CDR3 contains 17 residues. The V gene lost 1 base and the J gene lost 1 base, with 15 bases spanning the gap. Germline values: CDR1 SGHAT, CDR2 FQNNGV. The CDR3: CASSLVPSGPRTDTQYF. The CDR3 bases are TGTGCCAGCAGCTTAGTTCCCAGCGGACCCCGCACAGATACGCAGTATTTT.

This clonotype was counted a few times. The chain is built from TRBV4-1 and TRBJ1-4; unclear D gene. CDR3 size: 13 residues. The germline V and J ends were trimmed by 3 bases and 4 bases, with 6 bases remaining between them. Germline V CDR1 and CDR2: MGHRA, YSYEKL. In nucleotides, the CDR3 is TGCGCCAGCAGCCAGCAGATTAATGAAAAACTGTTTTTT. Translation gives CASSQQINEKLFF.

Many counts were recorded for this clonotype. CDR3 amino acids: CSARDRKREDLEQYF. Written as DNA, the CDR3 is TGCAGTGCTAGAGATCGAAAGCGGGAGGACCTCGAGCAGTACTTC. V gene TRBV20-1 combines with J gene TRBJ2-7, with 9 bases identical to TRBD2. The germline V gene has CDR1 DFQATT and CDR2 SNEGSKA (reference sequence). This CDR3 contains 15 residues. V dropped 0 bases and J dropped 6; count of bases not matched to a gene: 9.

The V and J genes are TRBV4-3 and TRBJ2-7; D possibly matches TRBD1 or TRBD2 (5 bases each). There are 16 residues in the CDR3. Germline CDR1 is LGHNA and CDR2 is YSLEER. Deletions cut 0 bases from V and 6 bases from J, with 18 bases between. CDR3 nucleotide sequence: TGCGCCAGCAGCCAAGACTATGAAGGTGGGGGATCCGAGCAGTACTTC. Its translation: CASSQDYEGGGSEQYF.

This clonotype was detected many times. The rearrangement links TRBV29-1 to TRBJ1-2, with a tentative D call TRBD1 (5 bases). The V end lost 1 base, the J end lost 6 bases, and 15 bases lay between the germline ends. The CDR3 runs 14 residues. The V gene's germline CDR1 is SQVTM and CDR2 ANQGSEA. The CDR3 nucleotides are TGCAGCGTTGAAGTCCGGTCAGGGTATGATGGCTACACCTTC. It codes for CSVEVRSGYDGYTF.